This record covers a single T cell receptor beta chain. Its antigen is still unknown. Being one base from a much bigger clone, this may be a read error. This sample stems from a study of T-cell reconstitution after alpha-beta-depleted transplantation in children. Molecular barcoding with unique molecular identifiers was used for the TCRbeta library. TCRdb called the PCR reads again in MiXCR, with one record for every CDR3 protein. This sample has a few hundred thousand distinct CDR3 sequences; roughly a tenth occur once, and the top ten carry 7.5%. The junction had 16 bases not matched to a gene; V was cut back by 5 bases and J by 8 bases. The germline V gene encodes CDR1 SQVTM and CDR2 ANQGSEA. The CDR3 is 15 amino acids. The study's findings and limits: The origin of high day-60 TCRbeta diversity in some patients lay in surviving recipient T cells and thymic progenitors. T cells produced anew were the main source of T-cell counts and diversity one year after transplant. There were reportedly several hundred expanded graft clones from which alpha-beta T cells came about two months after transplant.

The source material was PBMCs, sampled before TCRalphabeta/CD19-depleted stem cell transplant. The origin of this receptor is a boy in the first two years of life with acute myeloid leukemia, due to receive a stem cell transplant. The chain combines TRBV29-1 with TRBJ1-2, with TRBD1 matching over 8 bases. CDR3 in DNA: TGCAGCGTTAAGTTTCCGGGACAGGTGGGACGAGGCTACACCTTC. This encodes CSVKFPGQVGRGYTF.